This TCR beta chain derives from a study of T-cell memory formation after mild COVID-19. Study observations and caveats: For second-wave clones that peaked at day 37, SARS-CoV-2 specificity went unverified.

Employing constant-segment primers, 5'RACE generated TCR alpha and TCR beta cDNA libraries bearing sample barcodes and UMIs. TCRdb reanalysed the 5' RACE reads using MiXCR and keeps one entry per CDR3 protein. The sample contains approximately 290,000 distinct CDR3 sequences, approximately 8% of which appear only once. The table lists this clonotype with a few counts. The antigen is not known. The CDR3 is 13 residues long. The germline V and J ends were trimmed by 5 bases and 3 bases, with 11 bases remaining between them. Germline assignment: CDR1 DFQATT and CDR2 SNEGSKA (reference sequence). The sequenced material came from PBMCs or a T cell subset sorted from them (not recorded which). The receptor's source is a man aged 18 to 29 who had mild COVID-19 (a few samples of this study predate the infection). Cell type and time point are not known. The gene calls are TRBV20-1 and TRBJ2-1; D is ambiguous. The CDR3 is CSAPVPNYNEQFF. In DNA, the CDR3 is TGCAGTGCTCCAGTTCCTAACTACAATGAGCAGTTCTTC.